This entry describes one T cell receptor beta chain. Constant-region priming of around 500 ng total RNA yielded TCR beta cDNA. The TCR beta library was amplified through three nested multiplex PCR rounds in a modified ARM-PCR procedure. Two initial PCR rounds of ten to eleven cycles each paired TRBV1-TRBV30 forward primers with a C-beta reverse primer. TCRdb reprocessed the multiplex PCR reads via MiXCR and lists one record per CDR3 protein. Of about 320,000 distinct CDR3 sequences listed, about 50% were seen once; the top ten hold over 15%. The data stem from a study of tumor-infiltrating lymphocytes in primary liver carcinoma. Trimming took 0 bases from V and 7 from J, leaving 9 bases between them. The CDR3 runs 12 residues. From germline, CDR1 is GTSNPN and CDR2 SVGIG (reference sequence). Unsorted whole blood supplied the blood RNA, and germline DNA was isolated too. Surgery was preceded by the collection of about 3.6 milliliters of peripheral blood.

This TCR derives from a woman aged 25 to 39 with primary liver carcinoma and hepatitis B virus infection. Sample: peripheral blood. The genes are TRBV30 and TRBJ1-1; no reliable D call. The CDR3 loop is CAWSVKYIEAFF. In DNA form, the CDR3 reads TGTGCCTGGAGTGTAAAGTACATTGAAGCTTTCTTT.